What follows is one T cell receptor beta chain and its context. These data belong to a study of blood T cell repertoires in COVID-19. Whole-study context: The United States, Italy and Spain were the sources of the acute and convalescent COVID-19 samples.

Assay: immunoSEQ multiplex PCR; the TCRdb copy retains only in-frame clones and omits some. This sample carries about 85,000 clones, around 91% of them seen once, and the ten largest clones take 4.3%. Germline V gives CDR1 DFQATT, CDR2 SNEGSKA (reference sequence). V dropped 4 bases and J dropped 4 bases, with 8 bases sitting between them. The CDR3 runs 11 residues. The TCR was taken from a woman of 80 years or more with active or convalescent COVID-19. This rearrangement joins TRBV20-1 to TRBJ2-7, with a possible D match to TRBD1 (6 bases). Sequenced input: peripheral blood. CDR3 coding DNA: TGCAGTGCTATCGACAGGTACGAGCAGTACTTC. Amino acid sequence: CSAIDRYEQYF.